This T cell receptor beta chain was observed in a study of T cells in Graves' hyperthyroidism and ophthalmopathy. Stability of Graves' hyperthyroidism was defined as absent ophthalmopathy progression within 18 months. Investigators excluded patients with uncontrolled infection, other autoimmune disease, pregnancy or lactation. Each diagnosis drew on symptoms, thyroxine, TRAb, thyroid ultrasound and orbital computed tomography findings. There were TCR beta CDR3 regions amplified from RNA transcripts. Carried out on the TCR CDR3, a first-round RT-PCR used the HTBI primer set. TCRdb re-called the multiplex PCR reads with MiXCR, one entry per CDR3 protein. The repertoire holds about 420,000 distinct CDR3 sequences, with less than 20% as singletons. Note on this clonotype: Its antigen is not identified.

Trimming shortened V by 5 bases and J by 7 bases, and 15 bases separated the two germline ends. CDR1 is DFQATT and CDR2 is SNEGSKA in the germline V gene (reference sequence). There are 14 residues in the CDR3. Study results and limitations: Blood held most thyroid clonotypes expanded above 0.001 frequency.

J is TRBJ1-6 and V is TRBV20-1; TRBD1 might be the D (6 bases). The sequenced material came from blood. This TCR was recovered from a woman aged 18 to 35 with Graves' hyperthyroidism. The CDR3 nucleotides are TGCAGTGCTGCACTGACAGGAGGGAATTCACCCCTCCACTTT. Residues: CSAALTGGNSPLHF.